This T cell receptor beta chain was retrieved from a study of shared clonotypes between healthy human individuals (dated by TCRdb to the early 2020s). Background on the whole study: A few men and a couple of women, aged 18 to 49 years, made up the cohort. Per donor, three plates each were used for CD4 naive and CD4 memory, two for CD8 naive, and one for CD8 memory. Each donor's leukapheresis produced roughly between about 0.8 and 10 billion PBMCs. Blood TCR repertoires of five healthy adults were deeply sequenced to estimate repertoire size and the extent of clonotype sharing between individuals. Libraries were prepared and TCR repertoires were sequenced by different laboratories using diverse techniques, in order to increase sequencing depth and limit assay-specific biases. Study-wide findings and limitations: Because the study included only a small number of donors, the genetic and exposure-history diversity represented was limited. Even with the large sequencing depth, rarefaction of the sorted-subset datasets indicated that sequencing was incomplete. Pairwise subsampling led to the expectation that sequencing depth would affect the degree of clonotype sharing among donors. Across a few donors, 5% to 6% of naive CD4, 3% to 4% of naive CD8, about 2% of memory CD4, and approximately 0.4% of memory CD8 clonotypes were shared. Naive subsets generally had larger estimated clonotype richness than memory subsets did. Compared with non-shared clonotypes, clonotypes shared by all four sorted-subset donors had higher generation probabilities. Sampling was restricted to blood, and TCR repertoires in tissue are likely to differ from TCR repertoires in blood.

As regards this clone: This clone's antigen is unknown. There are no base qualities to consult, and no much larger clone falls within one base.

CDR1 and CDR2 are drawn from the germline V gene (reference sequence): LNHNV, YYDKDF. Inclusive of the bounding cysteine and phenylalanine, the CDR3 is 16 residues long. The retained sequence is limited to the CDR3, 48 bases, with the frame set at the first base. The germline V and J ends show losses of 1 base and 4 bases respectively, and no gene match explains 2 bases of the junction. Using the deep immunoSEQ assay, multiplex PCR amplified TCR CDR3 regions from genomic DNA. Genomic DNA extracted from each cell subset was distributed evenly over all wells of several immunoSEQ 96-well plates, and each plate served as one replicate. For sorted subsets, about 200 ng genomic DNA, equal to about 30,000 T cell genomes, was loaded into each replicate PCR. The purified libraries were quantified using a Qubit 3.0 fluorometer, sized with a Bioanalyzer 2100, and then quantified again using the KAPA Library Quantification kit. A separate single-read 150-cycle Illumina NextSeq 550 flow cell was used to sequence each immunoSEQ 96-well plate. As for the original processing: Because the immunoSEQ output included only junctional sequences and no quality scores, the filtering could not be the same as the filtering used for full-length reads. To assign V/J genes and CDR3, sequences were annotated using PyIR, a Python wrapper for IgBLAST v1.9, with IMGT germline references. Reads were removed for weak V/J assignments (E-value above 1e-6), missing CDR3, stop codons, out-of-frame junctions, or ambiguous translated residues. V3J clonotypes were defined as sequences sharing the same inferred V gene, J gene, and CDR3 amino acid sequence. Percentage overlap between repertoires was calculated by dividing the number of shared unique clonotypes by the size of the smaller repertoire. Three approaches were used to assess repertoire richness: RTK rarefaction, the Chao1 estimator, and Recon v2.1 estimates of unobserved clonotypes. Generation probabilities for all TCRbeta clonotypes obtained by the gDNA method from a few donors were computed using OLGA. Entries here come from immuneACCESS through TCRdb and include only in-frame sequences with V and J called. Some clones fail to appear in such tables; in the studies checked, an unresolved V gene covers under half of the shortfall, and the cause of the remainder is unknown. V and J calls and clone size are those listed in that table; D and trimming were worked out from the DNA. In this sample the table shows over a million clones, 75% to 85% of which occur a single time. Around 0.6% of the sample goes to the ten largest clones.

Healthy HIV-negative adults with no recently reported acute infections or vaccinations were included as donors. Every donor was a Caucasian adult living in Nashville, Tennessee, USA. CD4+ T cells were enriched by magnetic negative selection; naive cells were then positively selected on CD45RA, and the negative fraction formed the memory subset. After blood collection by leukapheresis, PBMCs were isolated using Ficoll-Histopaque density gradient centrifugation and then cryopreserved in the vapor phase of liquid nitrogen. Analytical flow cytometry was used to check the purity and quantity of every magnetically sorted T cell population. Genomic DNA was isolated from each sorted fraction and quantified by UV absorbance on a Nanodrop 2000c.

Recombination connected TRBV15 to TRBJ2-1, with 12 middle bases fitting TRBD2. This clonotype originated in a young man in good health. Some clones in this sample may be carry-over from other donors' samples. Sequenced material: memory CD4+ T cells from PBMCs. Read against the paper, the sample's cell subset or site label means: CD45RA-negative fraction. The CDR3 amino acid sequence is: CATSRALAGGYNEQFF. The bases read TGTGCCACCAGCAGAGCCCTAGCGGGAGGGTACAATGAGCAGTTCTTC.